The 13 T cell receptor beta chains given below trace back to one sample, sequenced in a study of regulatory T cells in long-lasting Graves disease. The time point denotes: persistent/refractory GD, antithyroid drugs over 5 years with positive TRAb. PBMC RNA was the source of the TCR library. Arm-PCR of CDR3 regions with iRepertoire HTBI primers generated TCR beta libraries. One entry per CDR3 protein, called by TCRdb with MiXCR from the multiplex PCR reads. In the table there are 300,000 to 350,000 distinct CDR3 sequences, about 20% of which are singletons. This specimen consisted of peripheral blood mononuclear cells (PBMCs), obtained when the disease was refractory, from a patient treated with antithyroid drugs. The receptor set was obtained from a female donor with Graves disease.

This clonotype was counted many times. At one end the junction does not follow the germline gene, possibly because of a read error. The gene calls are TRBV28 and TRBJ1-4; the D gene is possibly TRBD1 (6 bases). Germline lookup yields CDR1 MDHEN and CDR2 SYDVKM. The CDR3 has 14 residues. Here the CDR3 reads CASSLGRGNGKLFF. In DNA, the CDR3 is TGTGCCAGCAGCTTAGGGAGGGGGAATGGAAAACTGTTTTTT.

With respect to this clonotype: Being one base from a much bigger clone, this may be a read error. The CDR3 carries no conserved terminal phenylalanine or tryptophan, so it likely arises from a read error. The chain is built from TRBV28 and TRBJ2-5; the match to TRBD1 covers 8 bases. The CDR3 is made up of 14 amino acids. CDR1 MDHEN and CDR2 SYDVKM come from the germline V gene. V was pared by 6 bases and J by 8 bases, with 11 bases of the junction left unmatched. CDR3 residues: CASSAGTGPGTQYL. CDR3 nucleotides: TGTGCCAGCAGCGCCGGGACAGGCCCAGGAACCCAGTACTTA.

This clonotype occurred a few times. V gene TRBV28 combines with J gene TRBJ2-6, with a possible D match to TRBD2 (5 bases). V was pared by 8 bases and J by 1 base, with 12 bases between. Germline V lookup: CDR1 MDHEN, CDR2 SYDVKM. The CDR3 loop spans 15 amino acids. The CDR3: CASLTPGSGANVLTF. The CDR3 DNA reads as TGTGCCAGCCTGACCCCGGGGTCTGGGGCCAACGTCCTGACTTTC.

This clonotype was picked up one time. The junction departs from germline at one end; a sequencing error may be responsible. The chain carries TRBV14 and TRBJ2-6; TRBD1 matches at 7 bases. The CDR3 is 20 residues long. The germline CDR1 and CDR2 sequences are SGHDN and FVKESK. CDR3 nucleotide sequence: TGTGCCAGCAGCCAAAGGGGATGGATCGGCAGGGGGTCTGGGGCCAACGTCCTAACTTTC. As protein: CASSQRGWIGRGSGANVLTF.

This clonotype occurred many times. The chain recombines TRBV2 with TRBJ1-1, with a weak D call TRBD1 (6 bases). Deletions cut 6 bases from V and 6 bases from J, with 11 bases between. Germline lookup yields CDR1 SNHLY and CDR2 FYNNEI. The CDR3 extends over 12 amino acids. The CDR3 protein is CASRKQGPEAFF. CDR3 coding DNA: TGTGCCAGCAGGAAACAGGGACCTGAAGCTTTCTTT.

In this sample, this clonotype turned up many times. The chain joins TRBV19 to TRBJ2-7, with a tentative D call TRBD1 (6 bases). Germline V gene lookup returns CDR1 LNHDA and CDR2 SQIVND (reference sequence). The V and J ends lost 10 bases and 6 bases respectively, with 19 bases between them. The CDR3 loop spans 13 amino acids. CDR3 nucleotide sequence: TGTGCCAATAGGGCAGGGGATTTTAGCGAGCAGTACTTC. Amino acids: CANRAGDFSEQYF.

There are many counts of this clonotype. The rearrangement links TRBV12-3 or TRBV12-4 to TRBJ1-1; D remains ambiguous. V lost 1 base and J lost 0, with 9 bases in between. This CDR3 comprises 15 residues. The CDR3 bases are TGTGCCAGCAGTTTAGAGGGCAGTTTGAACACTGAAGCTTTCTTT. Its protein product is CASSLEGSLNTEAFF.

This clonotype was seen more than once but under ten times. The chain recombines TRBV7-2 with TRBJ2-3; no definite D call. The CDR3 is 13 residues long. Germline V gene lookup returns CDR1 SGHTA and CDR2 FQGNSA. Trimming stripped 0 bases from V and 6 bases from J, with 7 bases between. The CDR3 DNA reads TGTGCCAGCAGCTTAGCCGCCGGCGATACGCAGTATTTT. Its protein is CASSLAAGDTQYF. Combining the CDR3 with reference TRBV7-2 and TRBJ2-3 gives the whole variable domain GAGVSQSPSNKVTEKGKDVELRCDPISGHTALYWYRQSLGQGLEFLIYFQGNSAPDKSGLPSDRFSAERTGGSVSTLTIQRTQQEDSAVYLCASSLAAGDTQYFGPGTRLTVL.

The rearrangement uses TRBV7-9 and TRBJ1-6, with D possibly TRBD1 on 5 matching bases. With 4 bases removed from V and 6 bases from J, the gap between germline ends came to 16 bases. The CDR3 is 16 amino acids. Germline V gives CDR1 SEHNR, CDR2 FQNEAQ (reference sequence). The CDR3 sequence: CASSSLLQGTNSPLHF. CDR3 coding DNA: TGTGCCAGCAGCTCCTTACTGCAAGGGACTAATTCACCCCTCCACTTT.

The V gene is TRBV7-2, the J gene TRBJ2-3; D is perhaps TRBD1 (6 bases). The CDR3 is 16 residues long. In germline, CDR1 is SGHTA, CDR2 FQGNSA. The V and J ends lost 5 bases and 4 bases respectively, with 19 bases between them. In DNA, the CDR3 is TGTGCCAGCAGCGCCTCGAGCCGACAGGTCCCAGATACGCAGTATTTT. It is translated as CASSASSRQVPDTQYF.

This clonotype was recorded at least ten times. The chain carries TRBV5-5 and TRBJ1-1; D remains ambiguous. This CDR3 region has 14 residues. The germline V gene has CDR1 SGHKS and CDR2 YYEKEE (reference sequence). V lost 5 bases and J 4 bases, leaving 15 bases between the germline ends. The DNA of the CDR3 is TGTGCCAGCAGTTGGGAACAGATCGTCACTGAAGCTTTCTTT. The encoded protein is CASSWEQIVTEAFF.

This clonotype was counted only a few times. Sequence at one end of the junction differs from germline and may be a read error. V gene TRBV7-3 combines with J gene TRBJ2-2; TRBD1 matches at 10 bases. CDR1 and CDR2 from the germline V gene are SGHTA and FQGTGA. CDR3 length: 15 residues. Here the CDR3 DNA reads TGTACCAGCAGCACCACCGGGACAGGGGACGGGGAGCTGTTTTTT. As protein: CTSSTTGTGDGELFF.

This clonotype was detected ten times or more. The chain joins TRBV30 to TRBJ2-7; D ambiguous. The CDR3 has 13 residues. V was shortened by 0 bases and J by 6 bases, with 12 bases between the two germline ends. Germline CDR1 is GTSNPN and CDR2 is SVGIG (reference sequence). CDR3 sequence (DNA): TGTGCCTGGAGTGTATCATCGGCAGGCGAGCAGTACTTC. This encodes CAWSVSSAGEQYF. Using reference TRBV30 and TRBJ2-7 for the parts outside the CDR3, the full variable domain is SQTIHQWPATLVQPVGSPLSLECTVEGTSNPNLYWYRQAAGRGLQLLFYSVGIGQISSEVPQNLSASRPQDRQFILSSKKLLLSDSGFYLCAWSVSSAGEQYFGPGTRLTVT.